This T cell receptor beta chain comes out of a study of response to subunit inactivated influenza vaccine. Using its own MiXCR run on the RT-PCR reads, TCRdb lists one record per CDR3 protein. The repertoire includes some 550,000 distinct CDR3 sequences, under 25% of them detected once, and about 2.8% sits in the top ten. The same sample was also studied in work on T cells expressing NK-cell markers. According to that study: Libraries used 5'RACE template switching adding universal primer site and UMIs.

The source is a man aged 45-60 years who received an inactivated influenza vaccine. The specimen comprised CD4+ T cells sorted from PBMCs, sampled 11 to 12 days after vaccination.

The chain's CDR3 is CASSPGGTYQETQYF. The CDR3, as DNA: TGTGCCAGCAGCCCGGGGGGTACGTACCAAGAGACCCAGTACTTC. The chain uses TRBV3-1 and TRBJ2-5; 7 bases fit TRBD2. In germline, CDR1 is LGHDT, CDR2 YNNKEL (reference sequence). The CDR3 covers 15 residues. Trimming at V came to 4 bases and at J to 0 bases, leaving 5 bases not matched to a gene.